This T cell receptor beta chain was sequenced for a study of metastatic and nonmetastatic thyroid tumors. Thyroid surgery took place with no prior treatment in any patient. The length of the CDR3 is 13 residues. The germline gives CDR1 MNHEY, CDR2 SMNVEV (reference sequence). The V end lost 5 bases, the J end lost 4 bases, and 11 bases lay between the germline ends. TCRdb re-called clones from the PCR reads using MiXCR. In the table there are approximately 12,000 clones, 30% to 35% of which are singletons. This clone is classed as large. Material: tumor tissue. The chain couples TRBV27 to TRBJ1-1; no clear D gene. The clonotype comes from a female donor with papillary thyroid cancer or a benign thyroid nodule (not recorded which). Some clones in this sample may be carry-over from other donors' samples. In DNA form, the CDR3 reads TGTGCCAGCAGTATTGCGATGGGCACTGAAGCTTTCTTT. Translating it yields CASSIAMGTEAFF.